This TCR beta chain was recorded in a study of cytomegalovirus exposure and HLA in healthy donors. The table came from immunoSEQ multiplex PCR; TCRdb's copy has only in-frame clones and leaves some out. The data hold approximately 260,000 clones, with around 85% observed a single time. Deletions cut 6 bases from V and 6 bases from J, with 14 bases between. Germline CDR1 and CDR2: SGHNT and YENEEA. The CDR3 loop spans 13 amino acids. Notes on the study in general: Among TCR beta chains, those listed as cytomegalovirus-associated numbered over 150. In vitro checks showed that a few CMV-associated chains really do target CMV antigens. The classifier reportedly diagnosed cytomegalovirus status with high specificity and sensitivity. Later, an analysis found that TCR clusters from the first cohort tended to co-occur in the 90 to 150 validation repertoires.

As for this clone: Its antigen is unidentified.

The receptor's source is a woman between 18 and 29 years old in good health and CMV-seronegative. Sample: PBMCs. V and J are TRBV11-3 and TRBJ1-1; D unresolved. The CDR3 DNA reads as TGTGCCAGCAGTTTCGCCGGGGAACCTGAAGCTTTCTTT. Its translation is CASSFAGEPEAFF.